This T cell receptor beta chain was recorded in a study of cytomegalovirus exposure and HLA in healthy donors. General observations from the study: Relative to equally common others, HLA-associated TCR beta chains showed greater clonal expansion in a later analysis. It was reportedly the case that the classifier diagnosed cytomegalovirus status with high specificity and sensitivity.

On this clone itself: Its antigen remains unidentified.

The PCR contained 60 Vbeta and 13 Jbeta primers. Clones were sequenced by immunoSEQ multiplex PCR, and TCRdb holds only the in-frame ones, with some missing. The table has some 130,000 clones, less than 85% seen once. The V segment lost 0 bases and the J segment 5 bases; nucleotides outside the gene matches: 6. The V gene's germline CDR1 is SGHRS and CDR2 YFSETQ. The CDR3 is 15 residues long. The J gene is TRBJ2-5, the V gene TRBV5-1; TRBD2 agrees at 8 bases. Sequencing used PBMCs. This TCR derives from a woman aged 60 to 75 in good health and CMV-seropositive. The chain's CDR3 is CASSLGSGRAETQYF. As DNA, the CDR3 is TGCGCCAGCAGCTTGGGAAGCGGGAGAGCGGAGACCCAGTACTTC.